These 4 T cell receptor beta chains came from one sample sequenced in a study of early T cells in non-severe SARS-CoV-2 infection. TCRdb re-called the 5' RACE reads with MiXCR, one entry per CDR3 protein. The sample contains approximately 70,000 distinct CDR3 sequences, roughly 4.5% of which appear only once. Specimen: whole blood, collected at baseline. These receptors were collected from an adult who was a healthcare worker with PCR-confirmed SARS-CoV-2 infection or an uninfected control (not recorded which). The donor label of this sample is uncertain.

The CDR3: CASSPPGARGYGYTF. The CDR3 DNA is TGTGCCAGCAGTCCACCGGGGGCGCGAGGCTATGGCTACACCTTC. V gene TRBV27 combines with J gene TRBJ1-2; D is possibly TRBD1 (6 bases). Germline-derived CDR1 and CDR2 are MNHEY and SMNVEV (reference sequence). Trimming took off 5 bases at V and 4 bases at J, with 17 bases between the two ends. The CDR3 extends over 15 amino acids.

This clonotype turned up a few times. The gene calls are TRBV24-1 and TRBJ2-1; TRBD2 matches at 10 bases. CDR1 is KGHDR and CDR2 is SFDVKD in the germline V gene. The CDR3 totals 15 residues. The V gene end was trimmed by 5 bases and the J gene end by 11 bases; junction bases not matched to a gene: 11. The CDR3 coding sequence is TGTGCCACCAGTGTTCGGACTAGCGGTTATAATAAGCAGTTCTTC. Translation: CATSVRTSGYNKQFF.

This clonotype was observed a few times. The V call is TRBV9, the J call TRBJ2-1, with TRBD2 identical over 9 bases. The CDR3 sequence is 16 residues long. Germline trimming cut 4 bases from V and 2 bases from J; bases unmatched to any gene: 7. The germline gives CDR1 SGDLS, CDR2 YYNGEE. CDR3 DNA: TGTGCCAGCAGCAAAGAAGCGGGGGGTACCTACAATGAGCAGTTCTTC. This translates into CASSKEAGGTYNEQFF.

This chain links TRBV19 with TRBJ2-2; tentatively, D is TRBD1 or TRBD2 (5 bases each). Trimming removed 4 bases at V and 6 bases at J, with 24 bases between. The CDR3 consists of 18 residues. The germline CDR1 and CDR2 sequences are LNHDA and SQIVND (reference sequence). Written as DNA, the CDR3 is TGTGCCAGTAGTACTTCCCATGAACCCGAGTCGGGGCCCGGGGAGCTGTTTTTT. It specifies CASSTSHEPESGPGELFF.